A selection of T cell receptor beta chains follows, all from one sample in a study of blood T cell repertoires in COVID-19. The data were produced by immunoSEQ multiplex PCR, yet TCRdb's version contains in-frame clones alone and is incomplete. The sample holds 310,000 or so clones; more than 75% are singletons and the top ten take 8.5% to 12%. Sequenced material: PBMCs or T cells enriched from blood (not recorded which). The source is a woman aged 18-35 years who had recovered from COVID-19. CDR3s include the opening cysteine and the closing phenylalanine or tryptophan. Fields, in order: V gene, D gene, J gene, clone size, CDR3 protein, CDR3 DNA. The D gene is left open where the match is weak. Clone size is not always given. Where it is, it says once, few, many or a class for expanded clones.

TRBV30	.	TRBJ1-2	.	CAWGGLGADYGYTF	TGTGCCTGGGGTGGGCTGGGGGCGGACTATGGCTACACCTTC
TRBV18	.	TRBJ1-2	.	CASSPFTQAGNSNYGYTF	TGTGCCAGCTCACCATTTACACAGGCGGGGAACTCTAACTATGGCTACACCTTC
TRBV11-1	TRBD1	TRBJ2-2	.	CASSPGQGVVGELFF	TGTGCCAGCAGCCCCGGACAGGGGGTGGTCGGGGAGCTGTTTTTT
TRBV30	.	TRBJ1-5	.	CAWSAKHTGSQPQHF	TGTGCCTGGAGTGCCAAGCATACAGGGTCTCAGCCCCAGCATTTT
TRBV7-9	.	TRBJ1-2	.	CASSLTGQGSNYGYTF	TGTGCCAGCAGCTTAACTGGGCAGGGGTCTAACTATGGCTACACCTTC
TRBV5-1	.	TRBJ2-1	.	CASSLAGGPNYNEQFF	TGCGCCAGCAGCTTGGCTGGCGGGCCCAACTACAATGAGCAGTTCTTC
TRBV30	.	TRBJ1-2	once	CAWSHQGLDGYTF	TGTGCCTGGAGTCATCAGGGGCTGGATGGCTACACCTTC
TRBV7-3	.	TRBJ1-1	.	CASSSGHQNTEAFF	TGTGCCAGCAGCTCAGGACACCAGAACACTGAAGCTTTCTTT
TRBV4-1	.	TRBJ1-1	.	CASSPLRGTEAFF	TGCGCCAGCAGCCCCCTTCGGGGCACTGAAGCTTTCTTT
TRBV28	.	TRBJ2-7	.	CASSSGPLYEQYF	TGTGCCAGCAGCTCAGGGCCCCTATACGAGCAGTACTTC
TRBV3-1/TRBV3-2	.	TRBJ2-3	.	CASSLYTDTQYF	TGTGCCAGCAGCCTATACACAGATACGCAGTATTTT
TRBV6-5	TRBD1	TRBJ1-2	once	CASSYADRTDYGYTF	TGTGCCAGCAGTTACGCGGACAGGACGGACTATGGCTACACCTTC
TRBV2	TRBD2	TRBJ2-3	once	CASNLPSGGAADTQYF	TGTGCCAGCAACCTCCCTAGCGGGGGGGCAGCAGATACGCAGTATTTT
TRBV7-8	.	TRBJ2-7	few	CASSATGGLVYEQYF	TGTGCCAGCAGCGCGACAGGGGGACTAGTCTACGAGCAGTACTTC
TRBV19	TRBD1	TRBJ1-3	.	CASTPGQGLAGNTIYF	TGTGCCAGTACCCCTGGACAGGGGTTAGCTGGAAACACCATATATTTT
TRBV9	TRBD2	TRBJ2-2	.	CASSLPGGTGELFF	TGTGCCAGCAGCCTCCCGGGGGGCACCGGGGAGCTGTTTTTT
TRBV19	TRBD1	TRBJ2-7	.	CASSIMGQGSYEQYF	TGTGCCAGTAGTATAATGGGACAGGGTTCCTACGAGCAGTACTTC
TRBV28	.	TRBJ2-5	.	CASTSSRHPSETQYF	TGTGCCAGCACCAGCAGCAGACACCCCTCGGAGACCCAGTACTTC
TRBV5-4	.	TRBJ2-2	.	CASSPGGTGELFF	TGTGCCAGCAGTCCCGGAGGAACGGGGGAGCTGTTTTTT
TRBV4-1	.	TRBJ2-7	.	CASSQGILRGGGTDGEQYF	TGCGCCAGCAGCCAAGGGATCCTTCGTGGGGGCGGAACTGACGGCGAGCAGTACTTC
TRBV30	.	TRBJ1-2	few	CAWSATSGYTF	TGTGCCTGGAGTGCCACTTCTGGCTACACCTTC
TRBV5-1	TRBD1	TRBJ1-1	.	CASTSPGTGLPEAFF	TGCGCCAGCACCTCACCCGGGACAGGGCTCCCTGAAGCTTTCTTT
TRBV28	.	TRBJ1-1	.	CASSLPPLSFLNTEAFF	TGTGCCAGCAGTTTACCCCCTCTAAGTTTTCTGAACACTGAAGCTTTCTTT
TRBV5-8	.	TRBJ2-7	.	CASSEGGAYEQYF	TGTGCCAGCAGTGAGGGGGGGGCCTACGAGCAGTACTTC
TRBV2	TRBD1	TRBJ1-2	.	CARAETGGNGYTF	TGTGCCAGAGCTGAGACAGGGGGTAATGGCTACACCTTC
TRBV3-1/TRBV3-2	TRBD2	TRBJ2-1	.	CASSIGGANEQFF	TGTGCCAGCAGCATCGGGGGGGCCAATGAGCAGTTCTTC
TRBV5-5	.	TRBJ2-4	.	CASSFSENIQYF	TGTGCCAGCAGCTTTTCAGAAAACATTCAGTACTTC
TRBV9	.	TRBJ1-2	.	CASSVGEGDGYTF	TGTGCCAGCAGCGTAGGTGAGGGAGATGGCTACACCTTC
TRBV30	TRBD1	TRBJ2-5	.	CAWRRGTGPQETQYF	TGTGCCTGGAGGAGGGGGACAGGGCCACAAGAGACCCAGTACTTC
TRBV3-1/TRBV3-2	.	TRBJ2-7	.	CASSQDDRSRPKQYF	TGTGCCAGCAGCCAAGATGACAGGAGCCGACCAAAGCAGTACTTC
TRBV27	TRBD1	TRBJ1-2	.	CASSPEAFYRGLESSSGGYTF	TGTGCCAGCAGCCCCGAGGCCTTTTACAGGGGGCTGGAATCCTCCTCGGGCGGCTACACCTTC
TRBV2	.	TRBJ2-3	few	CASSGGLITDTQYF	TGTGCCAGCAGTGGAGGGTTAATCACAGATACGCAGTATTTT
TRBV4-1	TRBD2	TRBJ2-7	.	CASSQLGTSGRAYEQYF	TGCGCCAGCAGCCAACTGGGGACTAGCGGGAGGGCCTACGAGCAGTACTTC
TRBV9	TRBD2	TRBJ2-3	.	CASSVGAGGNEDTQYF	TGTGCCAGCAGCGTAGGGGCGGGAGGTAATGAAGATACGCAGTATTTT
TRBV4-1	TRBD1	TRBJ1-4	.	CASSHRDSGEKLFF	TGCGCCAGCAGCCACCGGGACAGCGGGGAAAAACTGTTTTTT
TRBV19	.	TRBJ1-2	.	CASSITEYPNYGYTF	TGTGCCAGTAGTATCACAGAATATCCTAACTATGGCTACACCTTC
TRBV13	TRBD1	TRBJ2-3	.	CASTLGQGTDTQYF	TGTGCCAGCACCCTTGGACAGGGAACAGATACGCAGTATTTT
TRBV3-1/TRBV3-2	TRBD2	TRBJ2-1	.	CASSSMGLAGYNEQFF	TGTGCCAGCAGCTCAATGGGCCTAGCGGGATACAATGAGCAGTTCTTC
TRBV20-1	.	TRBJ2-5	.	CSAQHQETQYF	TGCAGTGCTCAACATCAAGAGACCCAGTACTTC
TRBV6-1	TRBD1	TRBJ1-4	.	CASSERTGEKLFF	TGTGCCAGCAGTGAACGGACAGGTGAAAAACTGTTTTTT
TRBV6-5	TRBD2	TRBJ2-1	.	CASSYRASGEQFF	TGTGCCAGCAGTTATCGAGCTAGCGGTGAGCAGTTCTTC
TRBV7-9	.	TRBJ1-5	.	CASSSHSGRNQPQHF	TGTGCCAGCAGTTCCCACTCGGGTCGGAATCAGCCCCAGCATTTT
TRBV27	TRBD2	TRBJ2-1	.	CASSPKPGLAGDNEQFF	TGTGCCAGCAGTCCAAAACCGGGACTAGCGGGAGACAATGAGCAGTTCTTC
TRBV7-2	TRBD1	TRBJ1-1	.	CASSISGTGGPSEAFF	TGTGCCAGCAGCATATCCGGGACAGGGGGCCCCTCGGAAGCTTTCTTT
TRBV7-8	.	TRBJ2-7	.	CASSSSTEKAEQYF	TGTGCCAGCAGCTCTTCGACGGAGAAGGCCGAGCAGTACTTC
TRBV2	.	TRBJ2-5	.	CASRTAWKETQYF	TGTGCCAGCAGGACAGCCTGGAAAGAGACCCAGTACTTC
TRBV30	TRBD1	TRBJ2-1	.	CAWSVGTGDLYEQFF	TGTGCCTGGAGTGTCGGGACAGGGGATTTGTATGAGCAGTTCTTC
TRBV3-1/TRBV3-2	.	TRBJ1-3	.	CASSQGSGGKGNTIYF	TGTGCCAGCAGCCAAGGATCCGGGGGGAAAGGAAACACCATATATTTT
TRBV5-1	TRBD1	TRBJ1-2	.	CASSDHLRDRASGQGETNYGYTF	TGCGCCAGCAGCGATCACTTACGGGACAGGGCCTCGGGACAGGGGGAAACTAACTATGGCTACACCTTC
TRBV11-2	.	TRBJ2-1	.	CASSLVLNNEQFF	TGTGCCAGCAGCTTGGTTCTAAACAATGAGCAGTTCTTC
TRBV5-4	.	TRBJ2-5	.	CASSLGTEQETQYF	TGTGCCAGCAGCTTGGGTACTGAGCAAGAGACCCAGTACTTC
TRBV6-5	.	TRBJ1-2	.	CASSPRVAGYYGYTF	TGTGCCAGCAGTCCCAGGGTGGCCGGGTACTATGGCTACACCTTC
TRBV11-1	.	TRBJ2-7	.	CASSHRTEQYF	TGTGCCAGCAGCCATCGAACAGAGCAGTACTTC
TRBV5-1	TRBD1	TRBJ1-2	.	CASKYDRGSNYGYTF	TGCGCCAGCAAATATGACAGGGGTTCTAACTATGGCTACACCTTC